These 10 T cell receptor beta chains share one sample of origin, sequenced in a study of shared T cell receptors in the human thymus. This table comes from immunoSEQ multiplex PCR, and its TCRdb copy is limited to in-frame clones, with some not included. The sample carries approximately 490,000 clones, roughly 74% recorded once. In addition, the sample was reused for a study of human thymus T cells.

The sample consisted of thymocytes. Source of these receptors: a boy in the first two years of life with a congenital heart defect.

The rearrangement links TRBV6-1 to TRBJ1-6; 8 bases agree with TRBD1. From germline, CDR1 is MNHNS and CDR2 SASEGT. This CDR3 is built from 15 residues. V lost 2 bases, J lost 9 bases, and 6 bases stayed unmatched. CDR3 residues: CASSERQGKGSPLHF. Written as DNA, the CDR3 is TGTGCCAGCAGTGAACGACAGGGGAAAGGTTCACCCCTCCACTTT.

This chain links TRBV28 with TRBJ2-7; 8 bases fit TRBD1. J lost 6 bases, V lost 6 bases, and 10 bases had no gene match. The CDR3 is 14 amino acids. Germline V CDR1 and CDR2: MDHEN, SYDVKM. The CDR3 here is CASRKQGGNAEQYF. The CDR3 DNA is TGTGCCAGCAGAAAACAGGGGGGCAACGCCGAGCAGTACTTC.

The genes are TRBV11-2 and TRBJ1-2, with 10 nucleotides matching TRBD1. The CDR3 has 18 residues. V lost 5 bases, J lost 8 bases, and 20 bases stayed unmatched. CDR1 is SGHAT and CDR2 is FQNNGV in the germline V gene. In nucleotides, the CDR3 is TGTGCCAGCAGCCCCATCCCCTCTGGCCGGGACAGGGGTCTCGGCTACACCTTC. Its translation: CASSPIPSGRDRGLGYTF.

The chain couples TRBV11-2 to TRBJ1-4; 7 bases are shared with TRBD1. The CDR3 loop spans 15 amino acids. V was pared by 1 base and J by 3 bases, with 2 bases of the junction left unmatched. The germline V gene has CDR1 SGHAT and CDR2 FQNNGV. DNA for the CDR3: TGTGCCAGCAGCTTAGGACAGGGCTCTAATGAAAAACTGTTTTTT. This codes for CASSLGQGSNEKLFF.

V is TRBV20-1 and J is TRBJ2-4; 8 bases map to TRBD2. The V and J ends lost 3 bases and 8 bases, in that order; junction bases with no gene match: 0. There are 11 residues in the CDR3. CDR1 is DFQATT, CDR2 SNEGSKA, per germline (reference sequence). In DNA, the CDR3 is TGCAGTGCTAGGCGGGGGGACATTCAGTACTTC. Protein: CSARRGDIQYF.

This chain links TRBV30 with TRBJ1-1, with 9 bases fitting TRBD1. The germline CDR1 and CDR2 sequences are GTSNPN and SVGIG (reference sequence). V lost 5 bases and J lost 11; bases outside the gene matches: 3. This CDR3 is 10 amino acids long. The CDR3 sequence: CAWGDRDAFF. CDR3 nucleotide sequence: TGTGCCTGGGGGGACAGGGATGCTTTCTTT.

This rearrangement joins TRBV4-3 to TRBJ2-3, with 10 bases that match TRBD2. V gave up 0 bases and J gave up 3 bases; unmatched junction bases: 9. Germline V gene data show CDR1 as LGHNA and CDR2 as YSLEER. The CDR3 covers 18 residues. The CDR3 here is CASSQDLRLAGDTDTQYF. DNA of the CDR3: TGCGCCAGCAGCCAAGATCTTCGTCTAGCGGGAGATACAGATACGCAGTATTTT.

This chain links TRBV27 with TRBJ2-1; 12 bases are a match to TRBD2. The CDR3 contains 16 residues. Germline V gene data show CDR1 as MNHEY and CDR2 as SMNVEV (reference sequence). J was trimmed by 3 bases and V by 10 bases; bases with no gene match: 10. This chain's CDR3 is CATGTSGLGLYNEQFF. DNA for the CDR3: TGTGCCACCGGGACTAGCGGGCTGGGGCTCTACAATGAGCAGTTCTTC.

The chain links TRBV18 to TRBJ2-7; a possible D gene is TRBD1 (6 bases). This CDR3 contains 16 residues. CDR1 and CDR2 (germline): KGHSH, LQKENI. V was clipped by 3 bases and J by 0 bases, with 15 bases between them. CDR3 sequence: CASSPYRERGSYEQYF. Here the CDR3 DNA reads TGTGCCAGCTCACCTTACAGGGAAAGGGGCTCCTACGAGCAGTACTTC.

V and J are TRBV29-1 and TRBJ2-5, with 13 bases matching TRBD2. V trimming: 7 bases; J trimming: 5 bases; junction bases outside the gene matches: 7. CDR1 SQVTM and CDR2 ANQGSEA come from the germline V gene. This CDR3 spans 14 amino acids. The CDR3 DNA follows: TGCAGCGGGACTAGCGGGAGCCCGCATGAGACCCAGTACTTC. Translation gives CSGTSGSPHETQYF.